What follows are 23 T cell receptor beta chains derived from one specimen sequenced in a study of T cell changes during pregnancy in multiple sclerosis. Data came from immunoSEQ multiplex PCR; TCRdb stores just in-frame clones and leaves some out. The data hold tens of thousands of clones, with roughly 92% observed a single time. Specimen: peripheral blood, collected after pregnancy. The origin of the receptors is a female donor with multiple sclerosis, enrolled in a pregnancy study.

The chain has TRBV7-2 and TRBJ2-1, with 12 bases matching TRBD2. The CDR3 consists of 17 residues. The V gene end was trimmed by 5 bases and the J gene end by 4 bases; junction bases not matched to a gene: 9. Germline CDR1 reads SGHTA; CDR2 reads FQGNSA. The CDR3 sequence: CASSAQLAGGPYNEQFF. The DNA of the CDR3 is TGTGCCAGCAGCGCCCAACTAGCGGGGGGACCTTACAATGAGCAGTTCTTC.

V is TRBV7-9 and J is TRBJ2-7, with D unresolved. Looked up from germline, CDR1 is SEHNR and CDR2 is FQNEAQ (reference sequence). Trimming cost V 4 bases and J 4 bases, with 20 bases left between them. The CDR3 contains 16 residues. This chain's CDR3 is CASSSEPVGLRYEQYF. The CDR3 coding sequence is TGTGCCAGCAGCTCAGAGCCCGTGGGCCTCCGGTACGAGCAGTACTTC.

This sequence joins TRBV6-6 and TRBJ1-2; a possible D gene is TRBD1 (5 bases). V dropped 5 bases and J dropped 8 bases, with 15 bases sitting between them. Per the germline V gene, CDR1 is MNHNY and CDR2 is SVGAGI (reference sequence). The CDR3 loop spans 13 amino acids. The CDR3, as DNA: TGTGCCAGCAGTCGTCCCGCGGAGGGGGGCTACACCTTC. It yields the protein CASSRPAEGGYTF.

This chain links TRBV6-6 with TRBJ2-7; 7 nucleotides align to TRBD1. The CDR3 contains 15 residues. Trimming removed 6 bases from V and 6 bases from J; junction bases left unmatched: 14. Germline-derived CDR1 and CDR2 are MNHNY and SVGAGI (reference sequence). The CDR3 DNA reads TGTGCCAGCAGGGCTTGGACAGGTTCTTTAGGCGAGCAGTACTTC. It yields the protein CASRAWTGSLGEQYF.

The rearrangement uses TRBV7-7 and TRBJ2-4; D is undetermined. CDR1 and CDR2 (germline): SSHAT, FNYEAQ (reference sequence). CDR3 length: 14 amino acids. Trimming removed 7 bases at V and 7 bases at J, with 17 bases between. The CDR3 loop reads CASTRELVGNIQYF. The CDR3 DNA is TGTGCCAGCACCCGCGAGCTAGTTGGGAACATTCAGTACTTC.

The CDR3 DNA sequence: TGTGCCAGCAGCCCTTGGCAGGGGAACATTGATTCACCCCTCCACTTT. Amino acid sequence: CASSPWQGNIDSPLHF. J is TRBJ1-6 and V is TRBV7-9; perhaps TRBD1 as D (6 bases). Germline-derived CDR1 and CDR2 are SEHNR and FQNEAQ (reference sequence). The CDR3 has 16 residues. V was clipped by 5 bases and J by 8 bases, with 19 bases between them.

The V and J genes are TRBV4-2 and TRBJ2-7, with 10 positions matching TRBD2. The CDR3 spans 15 residues. V dropped 0 bases and J dropped 4; count of bases not matched to a gene: 3. Looked up from germline, CDR1 is LGHNA and CDR2 is YNFKEQ. The CDR3 region has the DNA TGTGCCAGCAGCCAAGAAAGCGGGGGGGAATACGAGCAGTACTTC. The encoded protein is CASSQESGGEYEQYF.

This clone was counted once. The chain recombines TRBV6-5 with TRBJ2-3, with TRBD1 identical over 7 bases. CDR1 is MNHEY and CDR2 is SVGAGI in the germline V gene. The CDR3 runs 15 residues. Trimming at V came to 6 bases and at J to 6 bases, leaving 12 bases not matched to a gene. Here the CDR3 DNA reads TGTGCCAGCAGCAGGGGACAGCCTACTGTTGATACGCAGTATTTT. Translated, it gives CASSRGQPTVDTQYF.

The chain couples TRBV6-5 to TRBJ2-4; TRBD1 matches 8 bases. After removal of 6 bases from V and 6 bases from J, the junction contained 10 bases not matched to a gene. The CDR3 runs to 15 residues. The germline CDR1 and CDR2 sequences are MNHEY and SVGAGI. CDR3 in DNA: TGTGCCAGCAGGCCGACCCCCGGGACAGGAAACATTCAGTACTTC. This sequence encodes CASRPTPGTGNIQYF.

V is TRBV2 and J is TRBJ1-1; unclear D gene. There are 10 residues in the CDR3. CDR1 and CDR2 (germline): SNHLY, FYNNEI. Trimming shortened V by 6 bases and J by 5 bases, and 4 bases separated the two germline ends. CDR3 residues: CASRRTEAFF. CDR3 DNA sequence: TGTGCCAGCAGGCGAACTGAAGCTTTCTTT. Using reference TRBV2 and TRBJ1-1 for the parts outside the CDR3, the full variable domain is EPEVTQTPSHQVTQMGQEVILRCVPISNHLYFYWYRQILGQKVEFLVSFYNNEISEKSEIFDDQFSVERPDGSNFTLKIRSTKLEDSAMYFCASRRTEAFFGQGTRLTVV.

V is TRBV6-5 and J is TRBJ2-1; possibly TRBD2 for D (6 bases). The V and J ends lost 6 bases and 12 bases respectively, with 24 bases between them. The CDR3 length is 15 residues. Germline-derived CDR1 and CDR2 are MNHEY and SVGAGI. CDR3 region: CASSPGDGSRYWQFF. The CDR3 DNA reads as TGTGCCAGCAGCCCAGGTGACGGGAGCAGATATTGGCAGTTCTTC.

The CDR3 loop reads CASSVEGQGGGKLFF. In DNA form, the CDR3 reads TGTGCCAGCAGCGTAGAGGGACAGGGGGGGGGAAAACTGTTTTTT. This sequence joins TRBV9 and TRBJ1-4, with TRBD1 matching 11 bases. Germline V gives CDR1 SGDLS, CDR2 YYNGEE. With 0 bases clipped from V and 10 bases from J, the junction kept 5 bases outside the gene matches. CDR3 size: 15 residues.

The V and J genes are TRBV19 and TRBJ1-5; TRBD1 is a possible D gene (6 bases). The V end lost 5 bases, the J end lost 6 bases, and 14 bases lay between the germline ends. The CDR3 is made up of 14 amino acids. Germline V gene data show CDR1 as LNHDA and CDR2 as SQIVND (reference sequence). CDR3 residues: CASSLRGYGQPQHF. CDR3 nucleotides: TGTGCCAGTAGTCTAAGGGGGTATGGTCAGCCCCAGCATTTT.

The chain joins TRBV7-9 to TRBJ1-1, with unresolved D. Germline V gene sequence: CDR1 SEHNR, CDR2 FQNEAQ (reference sequence). There are 12 residues in the CDR3. Trimming stripped 4 bases from V and 11 bases from J, with 14 bases between. In DNA, the CDR3 is TGTGCCAGCAGCTCCCTCGGAACGCGGGCTTTCTTT. Amino acids: CASSSLGTRAFF. Based on the CDR3 plus reference TRBV7-9 and TRBJ1-1, the full variable domain is DTGVSQNPRHKITKRGQNVTFRCDPISEHNRLYWYRQTLGQGPEFLTYFQNEAQLEKSRLLSDRFSAERPKGSFSTLEIQRTEQGDSAMYLCASSSLGTRAFFGQGTRLTVV.

This clone was recorded only once. The chain recombines TRBV6-6 with TRBJ1-1; weak D call: TRBD1 (5 bases). The CDR3 is 13 amino acids. In germline, CDR1 is MNHNY, CDR2 SVGAGI (reference sequence). V was clipped by 4 bases and J by 6 bases, with 12 bases between them. The CDR3 sequence is CASSLTKGSEAFF. CDR3 nucleotide sequence: TGTGCCAGCAGTTTAACAAAGGGGTCTGAAGCTTTCTTT.

In its sample, this clone was seen once. The genes are TRBV2 and TRBJ1-2; 11 bases map to TRBD1. Germline CDR1 and CDR2: SNHLY and FYNNEI. The CDR3 totals 17 residues. J lost 8 bases, V lost 2 bases, and 13 bases had no gene match. The CDR3 protein is CASSEYRVGQGAKGYTF. CDR3 sequence (DNA): TGTGCCAGCAGTGAATATCGGGTCGGACAGGGGGCGAAGGGCTACACCTTC.

This sequence joins TRBV10-3 and TRBJ2-7; the match to TRBD2 covers 7 bases. Germline assignment: CDR1 ENHRY and CDR2 SYGVKD. The CDR3 spans 14 residues. The V gene end was trimmed by 4 bases and the J gene end by 0 bases; junction bases not matched to a gene: 3. CDR3: CAISAGRDSYEQYF. The CDR3 region has the DNA TGTGCCATCAGTGCGGGGAGGGACTCCTACGAGCAGTACTTC.

The V gene is TRBV6-1, the J gene TRBJ2-5; D uncertain. Germline CDR1 and CDR2: MNHNS and SASEGT. V was pared by 6 bases and J by 2 bases, with 13 bases between. The CDR3 sequence is 14 residues long. CDR3 nucleotides: TGTGCCAGCAGGCGAGGCCCTGGGCAAGAGACCCAGTACTTC. It specifies CASRRGPGQETQYF.

A remark on this clone: Other DNA sequences of this sample code for an identical CDR3. The V gene is TRBV14, the J gene TRBJ2-7; TRBD1 matches at 7 bases. Germline lookup yields CDR1 SGHDN and CDR2 FVKESK. The CDR3 is 14 residues long. Germline trimming cut 0 bases from V and 7 bases from J; bases unmatched to any gene: 6. In nucleotides, the CDR3 is TGTGCCAGCAGCCAAGATCTAGGCAGGGGGGAGCAGTACTTC. Its protein is CASSQDLGRGEQYF. Drawing the rest from reference TRBV14 and TRBJ2-7, the complete variable domain is EAGVTQFPSHSVIEKGQTVTLRCDPISGHDNLYWYRRVMGKEIKFLLHFVKESKQDESGMPNNRFLAERTGGTYSTLKVQPAELEDSGVYFCASSQDLGRGEQYFGPGTRLTVT.

The chain combines TRBV5-1 with TRBJ2-7, with 9 bases that match TRBD1. The CDR3 sequence is 16 residues long. Per germline, CDR1 SGHRS and CDR2 YFSETQ. After removal of 4 bases from V and 6 bases from J, the junction contained 14 bases not matched to a gene. The CDR3 coding sequence is TGCGCCAGCAGCCTTACCCGGACAGGGGAGTTTGGCGAGCAGTACTTC. Amino acid sequence: CASSLTRTGEFGEQYF.

This chain joins TRBV28 and TRBJ1-2, with D tentatively TRBD1 (6 bases). This CDR3 spans 13 amino acids. V lost 7 bases to trimming and J lost 4 bases, with 13 bases between them. The germline gives CDR1 MDHEN, CDR2 SYDVKM. The CDR3: CASNPQGIYGYTF. In nucleotides, the CDR3 is TGTGCCAGCAACCCACAGGGAATCTATGGCTACACCTTC.

This sequence joins TRBV4-2 and TRBJ2-5, with a weak D call TRBD2 (5 bases). V lost 0 bases, J lost 2 bases, and 10 bases lay in between. This CDR3 is built from 15 residues. CDR1 and CDR2 (germline): LGHNA, YNFKEQ. The CDR3 sequence: CASSQDGGRQETQYF. DNA for the CDR3: TGTGCCAGCAGCCAAGATGGAGGAAGACAAGAGACCCAGTACTTC.

The rearrangement links TRBV2 to TRBJ1-2; TRBD1 agrees at 10 bases. The CDR3 sequence is 13 residues long. The V and J ends lost 8 bases and 7 bases, in that order; junction bases with no gene match: 7. CDR1 SNHLY and CDR2 FYNNEI come from the germline V gene. CDR3 residues: CASGLGQGIGYTF. The CDR3 DNA sequence: TGTGCCAGCGGCCTGGGACAGGGGATTGGCTACACCTTC.